The 32 T cell receptor beta chains in this list originate from one sample, sequenced in a study of blood T cell repertoires in COVID-19. Only in-frame clones appear in the TCRdb table, and some are missing; sequencing was by immunoSEQ multiplex PCR. The data contain 450,000 to 500,000 clones, 80% to 90% of them singletons. The sample consisted of peripheral blood. Receptor source: a human donor in a cohort sampled during active COVID-19.

This clone was seen at least ten times. CDR3 amino acids: CAWSVLAGESEQYF. CDR3 coding DNA: TGTGCCTGGAGTGTACTAGCGGGAGAGAGCGAGCAGTACTTC. The chain carries TRBV30 and TRBJ2-7; 11 bases fit TRBD2. In germline, CDR1 is GTSNPN, CDR2 SVGIG (reference sequence). V was pared by 0 bases and J by 6 bases, with 4 bases of the junction left unmatched. The CDR3 loop spans 14 amino acids.

This chain uses TRBV3-1 (or the pseudogene TRBV3-2) with TRBJ2-2, with D possibly being TRBD2 (5 bases). V shed 1 base and J shed 6 bases, with 9 bases lying between them. CDR1 LGHDT and CDR2 YNNKEL come from the germline V gene (reference sequence). The CDR3 is 14 residues long. Written as DNA, the CDR3 is TGTGCCAGCAGCCAAGTCTCGCGGGCCGGGGAGCTGTTTTTT. Translated, it gives CASSQVSRAGELFF.

V is TRBV23-1 and J is TRBJ2-4; TRBD1 matches 8 bases. TRBV23-1 is marked as an open reading frame, function uncertain. The V and J ends lost 5 bases and 1 base, in that order; junction bases with no gene match: 19. The CDR3 consists of 20 residues. CDR3 bases: TGCGCCAGCAGTTCCCGGGACAGGCGGCCTACCGGGTCGGCCAAAAACATTCAGTACTTC. Its protein is CASSSRDRRPTGSAKNIQYF.

The rearrangement links TRBV7-9 to TRBJ2-5; the D is unclear. V was shortened by 5 bases and J by 4 bases, with 17 bases between the two germline ends. The length of the CDR3 is 15 residues. Germline CDR1 SEHNR, CDR2 FQNEAQ (reference sequence). The CDR3 DNA sequence: TGTGCCAGCAGCGTACCATCCCCCCACAGAGAGACCCAGTACTTC. It encodes CASSVPSPHRETQYF. Supplemented by reference TRBV7-9 and TRBJ2-5, the full variable domain reads DTGVSQNPRHKITKRGQNVTFRCDPISEHNRLYWYRQTLGQGPEFLTYFQNEAQLEKSRLLSDRFSAERPKGSFSTLEIQRTEQGDSAMYLCASSVPSPHRETQYFGPGTRLLVL.

This chain connects TRBV5-4 to TRBJ1-3; no firm D call. The germline CDR1 and CDR2 sequences are SGHNT and YYREEE (reference sequence). V lost 0 bases and J lost 2, with 6 bases in between. The CDR3 runs to 14 residues. The CDR3: CASSLGTAGNTIYF. DNA of the CDR3: TGTGCCAGCAGCTTGGGGACTGCTGGAAACACCATATATTTT.

DNA for the CDR3: TGTGCCAGCAGCTCGGGACTAGCAATAGAGGAGCAGTTCTTC. This gives the protein CASSSGLAIEEQFF. The chain joins TRBV7-3 to TRBJ2-1; 9 bases map to TRBD2. The CDR3 spans 14 residues. J lost 10 bases, V lost 4 bases, and 8 bases had no gene match. Germline V lookup: CDR1 SGHTA, CDR2 FQGTGA.

The gene calls are TRBV13 and TRBJ1-2; 7 nucleotides match TRBD1. V gave up 4 bases and J gave up 2 bases; unmatched junction bases: 7. This CDR3 has 15 residues. CDR1 PRHDT and CDR2 FYEKMQ come from the germline V gene (reference sequence). The CDR3 protein is CASSSRQGYNYGYTF. The CDR3 DNA follows: TGTGCCAGCAGCTCCCGACAGGGATACAACTATGGCTACACCTTC.

The chain joins TRBV19 to TRBJ2-1; TRBD2 matches 10 bases. This CDR3 spans 19 amino acids. Germline lookup yields CDR1 LNHDA and CDR2 SQIVND (reference sequence). Trimming took 7 bases from V and 6 from J; bases not matched to a gene: 21. The CDR3 protein is CASKGLRASGSIGGNEQFF. CDR3 sequence (DNA): TGTGCCAGTAAGGGACTAAGGGCTAGCGGGAGTATCGGGGGCAATGAGCAGTTCTTC.

V and J are TRBV7-2 and TRBJ1-6; TRBD1 matches 8 bases. From germline, CDR1 is SGHTA and CDR2 FQGNSA. J lost 7 bases, V lost 7 bases, and 6 bases had no gene match. This CDR3 contains 14 residues. The CDR3 loop reads CASTDDRGNSPLHF. The DNA of the CDR3 is TGTGCCAGCACCGATGACAGGGGAAATTCACCCCTCCACTTT. Using reference TRBV7-2 and TRBJ1-6 for the parts outside the CDR3, the full variable domain is GAGVSQSPSNKVTEKGKDVELRCDPISGHTALYWYRQSLGQGLEFLIYFQGNSAPDKSGLPSDRFSAERTGGSVSTLTIQRTQQEDSAVYLCASTDDRGNSPLHFGNGTRLTVT.

The chain links TRBV19 to TRBJ2-7; 8 nucleotides agree with TRBD2. V was pared by 4 bases and J by 3 bases, with 5 bases of the junction left unmatched. The length of the CDR3 is 14 residues. CDR1 is LNHDA, CDR2 SQIVND, per germline (reference sequence). In nucleotides, the CDR3 is TGTGCCAGTAGTACGGGACTAGAGAGCTACGAGCAGTACTTC. Translating it yields CASSTGLESYEQYF.

This clone was recorded only once. The rearrangement links TRBV28 to TRBJ1-4, with TRBD1 matching over 7 bases. Germline V CDR1 and CDR2: MDHEN, SYDVKM. Germline trimming cut 6 bases from V and 4 bases from J; bases unmatched to any gene: 8. The CDR3 has 15 residues. CDR3 coding DNA: TGTGCCAGCAGGGGACAGCGACCTAATAATGAAAAACTGTTTTTT. Protein: CASRGQRPNNEKLFF.

The CDR3 coding sequence is TGTGCCAGTAGTATAACCGGGGAGTCCACGGGGCAGTACTTC. Its protein product is CASSITGESTGQYF. V gene TRBV19 combines with J gene TRBJ2-7, with D perhaps TRBD2 (5 bases). The germline V and J ends were trimmed by 2 bases and 9 bases, with 17 bases remaining between them. This CDR3 is 14 amino acids long. Looked up from germline, CDR1 is LNHDA and CDR2 is SQIVND (reference sequence).

The V call is TRBV7-3, the J call TRBJ2-2; D is ambiguous. CDR3 length: 13 amino acids. V shed 7 bases and J shed 6 bases, with 12 bases lying between them. From germline, CDR1 is SGHTA and CDR2 FQGTGA. CDR3: CASTPQVPGELFF. For the CDR3, the DNA is TGTGCCAGCACCCCCCAGGTTCCCGGGGAGCTGTTTTTT.

This rearrangement joins TRBV7-9 to TRBJ2-7, with a possible D match to TRBD1 (6 bases). CDR3 size: 12 residues. From germline, CDR1 is SEHNR and CDR2 FQNEAQ (reference sequence). V was cut by 8 bases and J by 5 bases, with 13 bases left in between. This chain's CDR3 is CASGLSGDEQYF. The DNA of the CDR3 is TGTGCCAGCGGGTTGTCAGGGGACGAGCAGTACTTC.

The chain has TRBV29-1 and TRBJ2-7; weak D call: TRBD1 (6 bases). The CDR3 has 12 residues. V was trimmed by 7 bases and J by 3 bases, leaving 13 bases between them. From germline, CDR1 is SQVTM and CDR2 ANQGSEA. CDR3 in amino acids: CSGAGVGYEQYF. Written as DNA, the CDR3 is TGCAGCGGGGCAGGGGTAGGCTACGAGCAGTACTTC.

The chain is built from TRBV7-2 and TRBJ1-6; maybe TRBD1 (5 bases). The germline gives CDR1 SGHTA, CDR2 FQGNSA. The CDR3 spans 17 residues. The V end was cut by 4 bases, the J end by 8 bases, with 21 bases between. This chain's CDR3 is CASSSGAGSWRDSPLHF. As DNA, the CDR3 is TGTGCCAGCAGCTCTGGGGCGGGGTCTTGGCGTGATTCACCCCTCCACTTT.

The chain couples TRBV5-8 to TRBJ1-2, with TRBD1 matching over 9 bases. This CDR3 is 15 amino acids long. V was pared by 4 bases and J by 6 bases, with 10 bases of the junction left unmatched. The V gene's germline CDR1 is SGHTS and CDR2 YDEGEE. The CDR3 region is CASSGPRDRDDGYTF. CDR3 nucleotide sequence: TGTGCCAGCAGCGGGCCCCGGGACAGGGACGATGGCTACACCTTC.

The V and J genes are TRBV5-1 and TRBJ1-6, with unresolved D. The CDR3 has 9 amino acids. The germline V gene encodes CDR1 SGHRS and CDR2 YFSETQ. V dropped 7 bases and J dropped 14 bases, with 7 bases sitting between them. The CDR3 DNA sequence: TGCGCCAGCCTACTATCCCTCCACTTT. Translated: CASLLSLHF.

The chain combines TRBV5-5 with TRBJ1-2, with 8 nucleotides matching TRBD1. The CDR3 spans 14 residues. The V gene's germline CDR1 is SGHKS and CDR2 YYEKEE (reference sequence). V was pared by 0 bases and J by 6 bases, with 4 bases of the junction left unmatched. The CDR3 spells CASSLDQGADGYTF. Written as DNA, the CDR3 is TGTGCCAGCAGCTTGGACCAGGGGGCAGATGGCTACACCTTC.

V gene TRBV11-2 combines with J gene TRBJ1-1; perhaps TRBD1 as D (6 bases). Deletions cut 3 bases from V and 5 bases from J, with 10 bases between. Germline assignment: CDR1 SGHAT and CDR2 FQNNGV. The length of the CDR3 is 13 residues. This CDR3 reads CASSFTGRTEAFF. The CDR3, as DNA: TGTGCCAGCAGCTTTACAGGGCGGACTGAAGCTTTCTTT.

On this clone itself: One end of the junction varies from germline; a read error may be responsible. This chain connects TRBV24-1 to TRBJ2-5, with D possibly TRBD1 on 6 matching bases. This CDR3 is 11 amino acids long. CDR1 and CDR2 from the germline V gene are KGHDR and SFDVKD. In DNA, the CDR3 is TGTGCCACCAGTAGGGAAGGACAGTGGAACTTC. Its protein is CATSREGQWNF.

The J gene is TRBJ2-1, the V gene TRBV6-5; TRBD1 matches at 7 bases. CDR1 and CDR2 (germline): MNHEY, SVGAGI. J was trimmed by 9 bases and V by 8 bases; bases with no gene match: 10. The CDR3 is 13 residues long. The CDR3 nucleotides read TGTGCCAGCGCGAGGAAGGGGGCTGGTGAGCAGTTCTTC. Translating gives CASARKGAGEQFF.

The rearrangement joins TRBV12-3 or TRBV12-4 to TRBJ1-2; 9 bases fit TRBD1. The V segment lost 3 bases and the J segment 6 bases; nucleotides outside the gene matches: 2. The CDR3 is 13 residues long. The CDR3 protein is CASSFGQGNGYTF. CDR3 bases: TGTGCCAGCAGTTTCGGACAGGGGAATGGCTACACCTTC.

The chain uses TRBV27 and TRBJ1-2; a possible D gene is TRBD1 (5 bases). The germline V and J ends were trimmed by 2 bases and 2 bases, with 9 bases remaining between them. CDR1 and CDR2 from the germline V gene are MNHEY and SMNVEV (reference sequence). This CDR3 is built from 14 residues. The CDR3 nucleotides read TGTGCCAGCAGTTTAGGGGGGGGAAACTATGGCTACACCTTC. This encodes CASSLGGGNYGYTF.

This clone appeared once. This rearrangement joins TRBV6-2 or TRBV6-3 to TRBJ1-1; D is uncertain. The CDR3 contains 14 residues. Germline loops: CDR1 MNHEY, CDR2 SVGEGT. Trimming shortened V by 6 bases and J by 3 bases, and 14 bases separated the two germline ends. The CDR3 DNA is TGTGCCAGCAGCCTCAGGTGGGTGGACACTGAAGCTTTCTTT. This sequence encodes CASSLRWVDTEAFF.

The V gene is TRBV29-1, the J gene TRBJ1-1; TRBD1 agrees at 10 bases. With 6 bases clipped from V and 7 bases from J, the junction kept 14 bases outside the gene matches. This CDR3 comprises 15 residues. Germline CDR1 reads SQVTM; CDR2 reads ANQGSEA. The chain's CDR3 is CSVKRQGAFSYEAFF. CDR3 DNA sequence: TGCAGCGTCAAACGACAGGGGGCATTTTCATATGAAGCTTTCTTT.

V and J are TRBV2 and TRBJ1-4, with 10 bases aligning to TRBD1. Germline V gene lookup returns CDR1 SNHLY and CDR2 FYNNEI. V shed 6 bases, J shed 3 bases, and the junction held 7 bases outside the gene matches. This CDR3 is 16 amino acids long. Here the CDR3 reads CASRRDRGISNEKLFF. The CDR3 region has the DNA TGTGCCAGCAGGAGGGACAGGGGCATATCTAATGAAAAACTGTTTTTT. The variable domain in full, completed from reference TRBV2 and TRBJ1-4, reads EPEVTQTPSHQVTQMGQEVILRCVPISNHLYFYWYRQILGQKVEFLVSFYNNEISEKSEIFDDQFSVERPDGSNFTLKIRSTKLEDSAMYFCASRRDRGISNEKLFFGSGTQLSVL.

The rearrangement links TRBV28 to TRBJ2-4, with D perhaps matching TRBD2 (5 bases). The CDR3 contains 14 residues. Trimming shortened V by 7 bases and J by 1 base, and 11 bases separated the two germline ends. Germline CDR1 is MDHEN and CDR2 is SYDVKM. CDR3 nucleotides: TGTGCCAGCATTAGACCGGGGGCCAAAAACATTCAGTACTTC. Translated: CASIRPGAKNIQYF.

V usage is TRBV11-3 and J usage is TRBJ2-1; the D gene is possibly TRBD1 (6 bases). Germline V gene sequence: CDR1 SGHNT, CDR2 YENEEA. V was pared by 3 bases and J by 5 bases, with 17 bases between. This CDR3 has 16 amino acids. Written as DNA, the CDR3 is TGTGCCAGCAGCTTCGCCGGGACAACGAGGAACAATGAGCAGTTCTTC. Translating it yields CASSFAGTTRNNEQFF.

V and J are TRBV14 and TRBJ2-2, with D perhaps matching TRBD1 (5 bases). Per the germline V gene, CDR1 is SGHDN and CDR2 is FVKESK. The CDR3 is 16 amino acids. The V and J ends lost 4 bases and 1 base respectively, with 13 bases between them. CDR3 DNA: TGTGCCAGCAGCCGCTGGGGCCGTCTGAACACCGGGGAGCTGTTTTTT. This translates into CASSRWGRLNTGELFF.

The rearrangement links TRBV15 to TRBJ1-2; D gene uncertain. The CDR3 contains 14 residues. Per the germline V gene, CDR1 is LNHNV and CDR2 is YYDKDF (reference sequence). Trimming shortened V by 1 base and J by 8 bases, and 14 bases separated the two germline ends. CDR3 nucleotides: TGTGCCACCAGCAGAGTCCCCGCCTCTAGCGGCTACACCTTC. This translates into CATSRVPASSGYTF.

The chain couples TRBV2 to TRBJ1-2; no definite D call. In germline, CDR1 is SNHLY, CDR2 FYNNEI. This CDR3 comprises 12 residues. V gave up 6 bases and J gave up 4 bases, with 9 bases separating them. The CDR3 sequence: CASRRGSYGYTF. CDR3 bases: TGTGCCAGCAGGCGGGGTTCCTATGGCTACACCTTC.